A selection of T cell receptor beta chains follows, all from one sample in a study of radiation and T cells in renal cell carcinoma. Some clones are missing from TCRdb's copy, which holds only in-frame ones; the method was immunoSEQ multiplex PCR. The data show fewer than 10,000 clones, with less than 65% seen just once and around two fifths held by the top ten. Sequencing was performed on tumor tissue, taken from a patient whose treatment was nephrectomy without radiotherapy. Receptors were obtained from a woman in her 70s with renal cell carcinoma. Both conserved end residues are part of each CDR3.

TRBJ1-2 TRBV10-1 CVGGAGGYTF
TRBJ1-2 TRBV19 CASRHLGTGSNYGYTF
TRBJ1-2 TRBV5-1 CASSLAGPRTHGYTF
TRBJ1-2 TRBV7-2 CASSLGGQEANYGYTF
TRBJ1-5 TRBV4-2 CASSQLTGGSGQPQHF
TRBJ2-4 TRBV27 CASSRASAAKNIQYF
TRBJ1-2 TRBV7-2 CASSSSQGANGYTF
TRBJ1-1 TRBV19 CASSTKAALGVAEAFF
TRBJ1-1 TRBV25-1 CASSGVGGNTEAFF
TRBJ2-3 TRBV29-1 CSVGLRTDTQYF
TRBJ1-6 TRBV4-3 CASSQEAVLSPLHF
TRBJ2-7 TRBV4-2 CASSKRTGGVYEQYF
TRBJ1-2 TRBV7-9 CASSSEGGARLNYGYTF
TRBJ1-2 TRBV9 CASSGAGSDPLNYGYTF
TRBJ1-6 TRBV14 CASSQGIYNSPLHF
TRBJ1-2 TRBV6-1 CASKLGTNYGYTF
TRBJ1-6 TRBV19 CASSIQQTTRTGSRNSPLHF
TRBJ2-5 TRBV5-1 CASSSSGSRGETQYF
TRBJ1-1 TRBV7-6 CASSHQQGTNVEAFF
TRBJ2-2 TRBV6-1 CASSEALLGGANTGELFF
TRBJ2-5 TRBV27 CASSPFLSGQETQYF
TRBJ2-1 TRBV7-9 CASSPVSSGGASEQFF
TRBJ2-7 TRBV5-4 CASSSSGQAYEQYF
TRBJ2-7 TRBV27 CASTRQGASHEQYF
TRBJ1-1 TRBV5-1 CASNLPAKNTEAFF
TRBJ1-1 TRBV5-4 CASTSTKKAVNTEAFF
TRBJ1-6 TRBV6-6 CASTGGTSNSPLHF
TRBJ1-2 TRBV19 CASSMAAGVRNYGYTF
TRBJ1-2 TRBV5-1 CASSPGNELYGYTF
TRBJ2-3 TRBV9 CASSPHFTDTQYF
TRBJ1-2 TRBV5-4 CASSLGPRARGYTF
TRBJ1-3 TRBV9 CASSVEGGMGNTIYF
TRBJ1-5 TRBV30 CAWSRALLNNQPQHF
TRBJ1-3 TRBV9 CASSERDSGNTIYF
TRBJ1-1 TRBV7-3 CASSRTGGETEAFF
TRBJ2-3 TRBV6-6 CASRKGGGTDTQYF
TRBJ2-7 TRBV27 CASSASTLYEQYF
TRBJ1-2 TRBV29-1 CSVGVREDYGYTF
TRBJ2-3 TRBV10-3 CAISEERGDTDTQYF
TRBJ1-6 TRBV6-6 CASSYTLGSGDSPLHF
TRBJ1-2 TRBV5-6 CASSFASGGHGYTF
TRBJ1-3 TRBV4-2 CASSQEPSGAGNTIYF
TRBJ1-1 TRBV6-5 CASSYSGQGNTEAFF
TRBJ2-7 TRBV7-2 CASSSEGFGEQYF
TRBJ2-7 TRBV6-5 CASSYRGSEQYF
TRBJ2-1 TRBV2 CASSERGWGNEQFF
TRBJ2-3 TRBV19 CASSFAGSDTQYF
TRBJ2-5 TRBV29-1 CSVRGGLYQETQYF
TRBJ2-5 TRBV5-6 CASSLQQETQYF